The present T cell receptor beta chain was sequenced within a study of blood T cell repertoires in COVID-19 (dated by TCRdb to 2018 to 2020). Concerning the study at large: Samples covering the acute and convalescent phases of COVID-19 were provided by collaborators in the United States, Italy and Spain. The prospective study material was composed of cDNA or gDNA derived from T cells, B-cell-depleted T cells, or PBMCs. Deeply sampled blood TCRbeta repertoires from subjects exposed to, actively infected with, or recovered from COVID-19 were included in the dataset. The repertoires were released in a freely available public database intended as a resource for research on the immune response to SARS-CoV-2. The samples were drawn from two sources: the first 160 participants of the ongoing ImmuneRACE study, and over 1,000 subjects contributed by 6 global collaborators. Nearly every sample came with metadata listing a de-identified subject ID, COVID-19 status, age in years and sex. Where HLA class I and class II types were available, the types were taken from metadata supplied by the sample provider, not from assay-based typing. Beyond this particular receptor, the publication reports: The quantity of clinical and demographic metadata differed by source and by participant and was supplied without curation.

The immunoSEQ Assay, a bias-controlled multiplex PCR, was used to amplify TCRbeta CDR3 regions from genomic DNA. On the study's bioinformatics: Within the assay, amplification of reference gene primers was used to estimate how many nucleated cells each sample contained. To quantify the absolute abundance of each unique TCRbeta CDR3 rearrangement, sequence reads were collapsed and filtered. For each sample, productive Simpson clonality was calculated as the square root of Simpson's diversity index over productive rearrangements. TCRdb mirrors the immuneACCESS table, restricted to in-frame sequences. Some clones are absent from its copies; in checked studies, under half trace to an unresolved V gene, and the reason for the others is unknown. V, J and clone size derive from that table, while D and trimming were established from the DNA sequence. The sample has some 80,000 clones on record, about 88% of them singletons. The ten largest make up around 20% of the sample.

Collaborating institutions collected whole blood in K2EDTA tubes following their own protocols. For TCRbeta analysis, collaborator samples were shipped as frozen whole blood, as isolated PBMCs, or as DNA extracted from either sample type. CDR1 MNHNY and CDR2 SVGAGI are derived from the germline V gene (reference sequence). Its CDR3 holds 14 amino acids, cysteine through phenylalanine. Of all the DNA, just the CDR3 is kept, 42 bases in frame from base 1. Trimming removed 3 bases from V and 6 bases from J, leaving 11 bases between the germline ends. This clone was seen a handful of times. It lacks a known antigen. No base-level quality is on record; no much larger clone is a single base apart.

This chain is built from TRBV6-6 and TRBJ2-2; TRBD1 is a possible D gene, resting on 6 matching bases. This receptor was obtained from a human donor in a cohort sampled during active COVID-19. The sample comprised peripheral blood. The DNA is TGTGCCAGCAGTTATATACAGGGATCCGGGGAGCTGTTTTTT. Protein translation: CASSYIQGSGELFF.